These T cell receptor beta chains were read from a single sample in a study of cytomegalovirus exposure and HLA in healthy donors. This table comes from immunoSEQ multiplex PCR, and its TCRdb copy is limited to in-frame clones, with some not included. The sample comprises 200,000 to 250,000 clones, 78% of which are singletons, and less than 4.5% rests with the top ten. Sequencing used PBMCs. Source of these receptors: a male donor in good health and CMV-seronegative. Each CDR3 is given with its conserved first and last residue. The order of the fields is CDR3 DNA, CDR3 protein, D gene, clone size, J gene, V gene. D genes are given only for firm matches. Clone size is given for some rows only: seen once, a few or many times, or a class if the clone is expanded.

CDR3nt: TGTGCCAGCAGTGGAGGAGCCTCTGGGGCCAACGTCCTGACTTTC; CDR3aa: CASSGGASGANVLTF; d_gene: NA; abundance: few; j_gene: TRBJ2-6; v_gene: TRBV6-1
CDR3nt: TGTGCCAGCAGGGAAGAAGGGACTAGCACAGATACGCAGTATTTT; CDR3aa: CASREEGTSTDTQYF; d_gene: NA; abundance: NA; j_gene: TRBJ2-3; v_gene: TRBV5-4
CDR3nt: TGTGCCAGCAGCCAAGACAGGGTTACCCCTTCCACAGATACGCAGTATTTT; CDR3aa: CASSQDRVTPSTDTQYF; d_gene: TRBD1; abundance: NA; j_gene: TRBJ2-3; v_gene: TRBV5-4
CDR3nt: TGTGCCAGCAGCTTAGTCCCCGAGGTGGGCTACACCTTC; CDR3aa: CASSLVPEVGYTF; d_gene: NA; abundance: once; j_gene: TRBJ1-2; v_gene: TRBV11-2
CDR3nt: TGTGCCAGCGAGACACCGGGACAGGGGAACCACGAGCAGTACTTC; CDR3aa: CASETPGQGNHEQYF; d_gene: TRBD1; abundance: NA; j_gene: TRBJ2-7; v_gene: TRBV6-4
CDR3nt: TGTGCCAGCAGGGTCACCCGGGACAGGGTCTACGAGCAGTACTTC; CDR3aa: CASRVTRDRVYEQYF; d_gene: TRBD1; abundance: NA; j_gene: TRBJ2-7; v_gene: TRBV28
CDR3nt: TGTGCCAGTGGGGCCGGGACTAGCGGTTACAATGAGCAGTTCTTC; CDR3aa: CASGAGTSGYNEQFF; d_gene: TRBD2; abundance: once; j_gene: TRBJ2-1; v_gene: TRBV19
CDR3nt: TGTGCCAGCCTAGACAGGGGCGTTTGGAATGAGCAGTTCTTC; CDR3aa: CASLDRGVWNEQFF; d_gene: TRBD1; abundance: once; j_gene: TRBJ2-1; v_gene: TRBV6-1
CDR3nt: TGTGCCAGCAGCCAAGCCAGAAATCAGCCCCAGCATTTT; CDR3aa: CASSQARNQPQHF; d_gene: NA; abundance: NA; j_gene: TRBJ1-5; v_gene: TRBV14
CDR3nt: TGTGCCAGCAGCTCCCCCCAGGAGGATACCCAGTACTTC; CDR3aa: CASSSPQEDTQYF; d_gene: NA; abundance: few; j_gene: TRBJ2-5; v_gene: TRBV7-9
CDR3nt: TGTGCCAGTCGGAGAGTCATCGGGGAGCTGTTTTTT; CDR3aa: CASRRVIGELFF; d_gene: NA; abundance: NA; j_gene: TRBJ2-2; v_gene: TRBV19
CDR3nt: TGTGCCAGTAGCGATAATAGAGGGAGCAATCAGCCCCAGCATTTT; CDR3aa: CASSDNRGSNQPQHF; d_gene: NA; abundance: NA; j_gene: TRBJ1-5; v_gene: TRBV19